These T cell receptor beta chains were read from a single sample in a study of cytomegalovirus exposure and HLA in healthy donors. Using immunoSEQ multiplex PCR, the repertoire was profiled, and TCRdb retains in-frame clones only, with some absent. The data show 100,000 to 150,000 clones, with 60% to 80% seen just once and approximately 3.8% held by the top ten. Sample: PBMCs. Every receptor here comes from a man aged 25-45 years in good health and CMV-seronegative. CDR3s include the opening cysteine and the closing phenylalanine or tryptophan. Each record gives: V gene, J gene, D gene, clone size, CDR3 protein, CDR3 DNA. D genes are given only for firm matches. Not all rows give a size; the values are once, few, many and, for expanded clones, a class.

TRBV4-2	TRBJ1-1	TRBD1	.	CASSQGGDRGRLEAFF	TGTGCCAGCAGCCAGGGTGGGGACAGGGGGCGGCTCGAAGCTTTCTTT
TRBV5-1	TRBJ2-4	.	.	CASSWDTLRDIQYF	TGCGCCAGCAGCTGGGACACCCTTCGGGACATTCAGTACTTC
TRBV27	TRBJ2-7	.	.	CASSLTSGYEQYF	TGTGCCAGCAGTTTGACAAGTGGCTACGAGCAGTACTTC
TRBV27	TRBJ1-5	.	.	CASSWGGDQPQHF	TGTGCCAGCAGTTGGGGGGGTGATCAGCCCCAGCATTTT
TRBV13	TRBJ2-3	.	few	CASTFQAGLKQYF	TGTGCCAGCACCTTTCAAGCGGGCCTTAAGCAGTATTTT
TRBV27	TRBJ2-7	TRBD1	.	CASSPWDRGVSEQYF	TGTGCCAGCAGTCCCTGGGACAGGGGAGTTTCCGAGCAGTACTTC
TRBV2	TRBJ1-2	TRBD1	.	CASSQPIGTAQGPVRHYGYTF	TGTGCCAGCAGCCAACCGATAGGGACAGCCCAAGGGCCCGTTAGGCACTATGGCTACACCTTC
TRBV10-3	TRBJ2-7	TRBD1	.	CAISNTDRGIEQYF	TGTGCCATCAGTAATACCGACAGGGGGATTGAGCAGTACTTC
TRBV7-9	TRBJ2-3	.	.	CASSLGGRGADTQYF	TGTGCCAGCAGCTTAGGTGGCAGGGGGGCAGATACGCAGTATTTT
TRBV6-5	TRBJ1-1	.	.	CASSLSITGNTEAFF	TGTGCCAGCAGTTTATCCATCACAGGGAACACTGAAGCTTTCTTT
TRBV7-9	TRBJ2-5	TRBD1	.	CASSRDRGPETQYF	TGTGCCAGCAGCCGGGACAGGGGGCCGGAGACCCAGTACTTC
TRBV7-9	TRBJ1-5	.	.	CASSLGGRQPQHF	TGTGCCAGCAGCTTGGGAGGGAGGCAGCCCCAGCATTTT
TRBV11-2	TRBJ2-2	TRBD1	.	CASSLDFRTGLFGELFF	TGTGCCAGCAGCTTAGATTTCCGGACAGGTCTTTTCGGGGAGCTGTTTTTT
TRBV13	TRBJ2-7	.	few	CASSLGGRDTYEQYF	TGTGCCAGCAGCTTGGGGGGACGGGATACCTACGAGCAGTACTTC
TRBV10-3	TRBJ1-4	.	.	CAISEAGGNEKLFF	TGTGCCATCAGTGAAGCGGGGGGGAATGAAAAACTGTTTTTT
TRBV7-2	TRBJ1-6	.	.	CASSPPGTNNSPLHF	TGTGCCAGCAGCCCTCCCGGGACAAATAATTCACCCCTCCACTTT
TRBV5-1	TRBJ1-2	TRBD1	.	CASSGGGQGINYGYTF	TGCGCCAGCAGCGGGGGGGGACAGGGGATTAACTATGGCTACACCTTC
TRBV7-3	TRBJ2-6	TRBD1	.	CASSLTGDRVGANVLTF	TGTGCCAGCAGCTTAACGGGGGACAGGGTCGGGGCCAACGTCCTGACTTTC
TRBV28	TRBJ1-2	TRBD1	few	CASSERQGTYGYTF	TGTGCCAGCAGTGAAAGACAGGGAACCTATGGCTACACCTTC
TRBV5-8	TRBJ2-5	TRBD2	.	CASIRTSQETQYF	TGTGCCAGCATCCGGACTAGCCAAGAGACCCAGTACTTC
TRBV19	TRBJ2-3	.	.	CASRDFSTDTQYF	TGTGCCAGTAGGGACTTCAGCACAGATACGCAGTATTTT
TRBV28	TRBJ2-2	TRBD1	.	CASSLLRDRGSTGELFF	TGTGCCAGCAGTTTACTCCGGGACAGGGGTAGTACCGGGGAGCTGTTTTTT
TRBV6-1	TRBJ2-2	.	once	CASTNEEGGTGELFF	TGTGCCAGCACCAACGAGGAGGGTGGTACCGGGGAGCTGTTTTTT
TRBV7-8	TRBJ1-2	.	few	CASSLDSAGGYTF	TGTGCCAGCAGCTTAGATTCGGCGGGTGGCTACACCTTC